These 27 T cell receptor beta chains share one sample of origin, sequenced in a study of shared clonotypes between healthy human individuals. Data came from immunoSEQ multiplex PCR; TCRdb stores just in-frame clones and leaves some out. The sample has about 92,000 clones, around 68% seen once. Sequencing was performed on memory CD8+ T cells sorted from blood. The subset here: CD45RO+ cells pooled with CCR7-negative TemRA cells. These receptors all stem from a man younger than 40 in good health.

The V gene is TRBV7-3, the J gene TRBJ2-2; 13 bases fit TRBD2. Germline CDR1 SGHTA, CDR2 FQGTGA. Unmatched junction bases numbered 4, after V lost 2 bases and J lost 4 bases. CDR3 length: 17 residues. CDR3 residues: CASSLGTSGTITGELFF. CDR3 DNA sequence: TGTGCCAGCAGCTTAGGGACTAGCGGGACGATCACCGGGGAGCTGTTTTTT.

The chain couples TRBV6-5 to TRBJ2-7; 13 positions agree with TRBD2. This CDR3 comprises 15 residues. V dropped 5 bases and J dropped 2; count of bases not matched to a gene: 3. CDR1 and CDR2 (germline): MNHEY, SVGAGI. CDR3 residues: CASSATSGGAYEQYF. CDR3 coding DNA: TGTGCCAGCAGTGCTACTAGCGGGGGGGCCTACGAGCAGTACTTC.

V is TRBV14 and J is TRBJ2-4, with 7 bases that match TRBD1. The CDR3 sequence is 15 residues long. Germline trimming cut 5 bases from V and 0 bases from J; bases unmatched to any gene: 4. Germline CDR1 is SGHDN and CDR2 is FVKESK. The chain's CDR3 is CASSRGQVAKNIQYF. CDR3 sequence (DNA): TGTGCCAGCAGCAGGGGGCAAGTAGCCAAAAACATTCAGTACTTC.

CDR3 in amino acids: CASSRGLAGLGSYNEQFF. In DNA, the CDR3 is TGTGCCAGCAGCCGAGGACTAGCGGGGCTAGGCTCCTACAATGAGCAGTTCTTC. This chain links TRBV7-9 with TRBJ2-1, with 12 bases matching TRBD2. Per germline, CDR1 SEHNR and CDR2 FQNEAQ (reference sequence). V shed 5 bases, J shed 0 bases, and the junction held 8 bases outside the gene matches. This CDR3 has 18 amino acids. Based on the CDR3 plus reference TRBV7-9 and TRBJ2-1, the full variable domain is DTGVSQNPRHKITKRGQNVTFRCDPISEHNRLYWYRQTLGQGPEFLTYFQNEAQLEKSRLLSDRFSAERPKGSFSTLEIQRTEQGDSAMYLCASSRGLAGLGSYNEQFFGPGTRLTVL.

In regard to this clone: Other DNA sequences in this sample translate to the same CDR3. The rearrangement links TRBV5-1 to TRBJ2-3; 8 bases are shared with TRBD1. The germline V gene encodes CDR1 SGHRS and CDR2 YFSETQ. The V segment lost 0 bases and the J segment 5 bases; nucleotides outside the gene matches: 2. The CDR3 runs to 14 residues. This chain's CDR3 is CASSLGQGLDTQYF. CDR3 DNA sequence: TGCGCCAGCAGCTTGGGACAGGGGTTAGATACGCAGTATTTT.

This clone was counted only a few times. The chain is built from TRBV2 and TRBJ2-1, with a weak D call TRBD2 (6 bases). The CDR3 spans 14 residues. V was pared by 5 bases and J by 10 bases, with 18 bases between. Germline V CDR1 and CDR2: SNHLY, FYNNEI. CDR3 amino acids: CASSPGLTSWEQFF. DNA of the CDR3: TGTGCCAGCAGTCCGGGACTTACCTCATGGGAGCAGTTCTTC.

This clone is a singleton in its sample. The J gene is TRBJ2-1, the V gene TRBV9, with TRBD2 matching over 14 bases. In germline, CDR1 is SGDLS, CDR2 YYNGEE. The CDR3 has 16 amino acids. V lost 4 bases, J lost 7 bases, and 7 bases stayed unmatched. The CDR3 DNA sequence: TGTGCCAGCAGCTCGCCGGGACTAGCGGGAGTAAATGAGCAGTTCTTC. Its translation: CASSSPGLAGVNEQFF.

This chain connects TRBV7-2 to TRBJ2-3; 11 nucleotides align to TRBD2. The CDR3 totals 18 residues. The J segment lost 5 bases and the V segment lost 2 bases, leaving 12 bases of the junction unmatched. CDR1 and CDR2 (germline): SGHTA, FQGNSA. The CDR3 protein is CASSLSLTGLAGGDTQYF. CDR3 DNA: TGTGCCAGCAGCTTAAGTTTGACGGGCCTAGCGGGAGGAGATACGCAGTATTTT.

This clone was counted a few times. The chain has TRBV6-1 and TRBJ2-5; the match to TRBD1 covers 7 bases. Germline V lookup: CDR1 MNHNS, CDR2 SASEGT. V was pared by 2 bases and J by 1 base, with 7 bases of the junction left unmatched. CDR3 length: 16 amino acids. The CDR3 here is CASSENPGQPQETQYF. CDR3 DNA: TGTGCCAGCAGTGAAAACCCGGGACAGCCCCAAGAGACCCAGTACTTC.

The CDR3 sequence: CASSGLAGVQETQYF. The CDR3 DNA reads TGTGCCAGCAGCGGACTAGCGGGAGTTCAAGAGACCCAGTACTTC. The V gene is TRBV9, the J gene TRBJ2-5; 12 bases agree with TRBD2. The CDR3 runs 15 residues. Germline CDR1 SGDLS, CDR2 YYNGEE. V lost 3 bases, J lost 2 bases, and 2 bases stayed unmatched.

V usage is TRBV28 and J usage is TRBJ1-1; unclear D gene. Germline-derived CDR1 and CDR2 are MDHEN and SYDVKM. V lost 7 bases to trimming and J lost 1 base, with 13 bases between them. This CDR3 region has 14 residues. The CDR3: CASTNSLSNTEAFF. CDR3 coding DNA: TGTGCCAGCACTAACAGCTTGTCGAACACTGAAGCTTTCTTT.

This clone was counted a few times. The J gene is TRBJ2-2, the V gene TRBV7-9; D is ambiguous. The CDR3 runs to 15 residues. CDR1 and CDR2 (germline): SEHNR, FQNEAQ (reference sequence). The V gene lost 5 bases and the J gene lost 3 bases, with 13 bases spanning the gap. CDR3 in amino acids: CASSTWTDHTGELFF. DNA of the CDR3: TGTGCCAGCAGCACCTGGACGGACCACACCGGGGAGCTGTTTTTT.

This sequence joins TRBV5-1 and TRBJ1-1; 11 bases are shared with TRBD1. CDR1 SGHRS and CDR2 YFSETQ come from the germline V gene. The CDR3 extends over 18 amino acids. J lost 0 bases, V lost 3 bases, and 10 bases had no gene match. The CDR3 sequence: CASSSSRTGGALNTEAFF. CDR3 nucleotides: TGCGCCAGCAGCTCTTCCAGGACAGGGGGCGCATTGAACACTGAAGCTTTCTTT.

This rearrangement joins TRBV5-1 to TRBJ2-6; 9 bases agree with TRBD1. The germline gives CDR1 SGHRS, CDR2 YFSETQ. V shed 7 bases and J 0 bases; nucleotides not matched to a gene: 2. The CDR3 extends over 15 amino acids. CDR3 residues: CASGTGNSGANVLTF. The CDR3 bases are TGCGCCAGCGGGACAGGGAACTCTGGGGCCAACGTCCTGACTTTC.

The chain is built from TRBV29-1 and TRBJ2-7; D gene uncertain. There are 11 residues in the CDR3. V gave up 6 bases and J gave up 3 bases, with 9 bases separating them. CDR1 and CDR2 (germline): SQVTM, ANQGSEA. CDR3: CSVSEGYEQYF. The CDR3, as DNA: TGCAGCGTATCGGAAGGCTACGAGCAGTACTTC.

The V gene is TRBV7-8, the J gene TRBJ1-3; D is unresolved. V lost 5 bases and J 6 bases, leaving 14 bases between the germline ends. Looked up from germline, CDR1 is SGHVS and CDR2 is FQNEAQ. There are 14 residues in the CDR3. The CDR3 coding sequence is TGTGCCAGCAGCACGACACCAACCCAAAACACCATATATTTT. Its protein product is CASSTTPTQNTIYF.

The rearrangement joins TRBV5-1 to TRBJ2-3, with D hard to call. V was clipped by 4 bases and J by 1 base, with 10 bases between them. The CDR3 has 14 amino acids. Per the germline V gene, CDR1 is SGHRS and CDR2 is YFSETQ. The chain's CDR3 is CASSPQKGTDTQYF. DNA for the CDR3: TGCGCCAGCAGCCCCCAAAAAGGCACAGATACGCAGTATTTT.

The chain is built from TRBV6-4 and TRBJ2-2; no firm D call. The CDR3 spans 13 residues. CDR1 and CDR2 (germline): MRHNA, SNTAGT. V lost 0 bases to trimming and J lost 6 bases, with 5 bases between them. The CDR3 DNA sequence: TGTGCCAGCAGTGACTCGACCGCCGGGGAGCTGTTTTTT. Encoded protein: CASSDSTAGELFF.

The chain is built from TRBV11-3 and TRBJ2-2; D might be TRBD2 (8 bases). The CDR3 has 18 residues. The V gene lost 5 bases and the J gene lost 2 bases, with 21 bases spanning the gap. Germline V CDR1 and CDR2: SGHNT, YENEEA. This CDR3 reads CASSDRTGRGGNTGELFF. CDR3 DNA sequence: TGTGCCAGCAGCGACCGGACAGGACGGGGGGGCAACACCGGGGAGCTGTTTTTT. Combining the CDR3 with reference TRBV11-3 and TRBJ2-2 gives the whole variable domain EAGVVQSPRYKIIEKKQPVAFWCNPISGHNTLYWYLQNLGQGPELLIRYENEEAVDDSQLPKDRFSAERLKGVDSTLKIQPAELGDSAVYLCASSDRTGRGGNTGELFFGEGSRLTVL.

This clone was seen once. The V and J genes are TRBV7-6 and TRBJ2-2, with a weak D call TRBD2 (5 bases). V was trimmed by 5 bases and J by 0 bases, leaving 16 bases between them. Germline CDR1 SGHVS, CDR2 FNYEAQ. This CDR3 region has 17 residues. The CDR3 reads CASSPLPGRPNTGELFF. Here the CDR3 DNA reads TGTGCCAGCAGCCCTCTTCCGGGGAGACCGAACACCGGGGAGCTGTTTTTT. Looking up the rest from reference TRBV7-6 and TRBJ2-2 gives the full variable domain: GAGVSQSPRYKVTKRGQDVALRCDPISGHVSLYWYRQALGQGPEFLTYFNYEAQQDKSGLPNDRFSAERPEGSISTLTIQRTEQRDSAMYRCASSPLPGRPNTGELFFGEGSRLTVL.

V and J are TRBV14 and TRBJ1-1; D might be TRBD1 (6 bases). V lost 6 bases and J 0 bases, leaving 8 bases between the germline ends. The germline CDR1 and CDR2 sequences are SGHDN and FVKESK. The CDR3 length is 13 residues. The CDR3 nucleotides read TGTGCCAGCAGTCGACAGGTGAACACTGAAGCTTTCTTT. Protein: CASSRQVNTEAFF.

The chain uses TRBV7-6 and TRBJ2-5, with 7 bases identical to TRBD2. Losses at the gene ends were 4 bases for V and 0 bases for J; bases not matched to a gene: 8. Germline CDR1 and CDR2: SGHVS and FNYEAQ. This CDR3 has 16 amino acids. This CDR3 reads CASSYSSGWYQETQYF. The DNA for the CDR3 is TGTGCCAGCAGCTACTCTAGCGGTTGGTACCAAGAGACCCAGTACTTC.

The genes are TRBV27 and TRBJ1-2, with a possible D match to TRBD1 (6 bases). Trimming pared 0 bases from V and 6 bases from J, leaving 20 bases between. The germline CDR1 and CDR2 sequences are MNHEY and SMNVEV (reference sequence). The CDR3 contains 17 residues. The CDR3 reads CASSLSPDRSSFDGYTF. CDR3 nucleotides: TGTGCCAGCAGTTTATCCCCGGACAGATCTTCCTTTGATGGCTACACCTTC.

The V gene is TRBV4-1, the J gene TRBJ2-7, with D uncertain. Trimming removed 0 bases from V and 2 bases from J, with 14 bases in between. CDR3 length: 16 amino acids. Germline CDR1 MGHRA, CDR2 YSYEKL. CDR3 DNA: TGCGCCAGCAGCCAAGAGTCGATCGGGTTCCCCTACGAGCAGTACTTC. As protein: CASSQESIGFPYEQYF.

This clone occurred a few times. This chain joins TRBV10-3 and TRBJ2-2; TRBD1 aligns across 9 bases. Germline lookup yields CDR1 ENHRY and CDR2 SYGVKD. With V trimmed by 6 bases and J by 3 bases, 5 bases remained unmatched. There are 15 residues in the CDR3. CDR3 amino acids: CAIRYRDRDTGELFF. In nucleotides, the CDR3 is TGTGCCATCAGGTACCGGGACAGGGACACCGGGGAGCTGTTTTTT.

The V and J genes are TRBV6-5 and TRBJ2-2; 7 bases fit TRBD1. The CDR3 sequence is 15 residues long. The V and J ends lost 7 bases and 5 bases, in that order; junction bases with no gene match: 10. CDR1 and CDR2 (germline): MNHEY, SVGAGI. The CDR3 protein is CASTIDRVVTGELFF. CDR3 DNA sequence: TGTGCCAGCACGATCGACAGGGTCGTAACCGGGGAGCTGTTTTTT.

The V call is TRBV5-1, the J call TRBJ2-2; TRBD2 aligns across 10 bases. After removal of 3 bases from V and 4 bases from J, the junction contained 3 bases not matched to a gene. Germline CDR1 is SGHRS and CDR2 is YFSETQ. This CDR3 contains 15 residues. The CDR3 here is CASSSRTSGTGELFF. DNA for the CDR3: TGCGCCAGCAGCTCCAGGACTAGCGGCACCGGGGAGCTGTTTTTT.